This TCR beta chain stems from a study of blood T cell repertoires in COVID-19 (dated by TCRdb to the early 2020s). General notes on the study: Samples from collaborators originated in the United States, Italy and Spain and spanned both the acute and convalescent phases of COVID-19. The prospective study material was composed of cDNA or gDNA derived from T cells, B-cell-depleted T cells, or PBMCs. The dataset comprised deeply sampled blood TCRbeta repertoires from subjects exposed to, actively infected with, or recovered from COVID-19. A freely available public database, intended as a resource for researchers studying the immune response to SARS-CoV-2, is where the repertoires were released. The samples were drawn from two sources: the first 160 participants of the ongoing ImmuneRACE study, and 1,000 to 1,500 subjects contributed by 6 global collaborators. Sample metadata almost always included a de-identified subject ID, COVID-19 status, age in years and sex. Where HLA class I and class II types were available, the types were taken from metadata supplied by the sample provider, not from assay-based typing. Study-wide conclusions, independent of this receptor: How much clinical and demographic metadata was included differed by source and by participant, and the metadata was provided uncurated.

Each collaborating institution followed its own protocols to collect whole blood in K2EDTA tubes. For TCRbeta analysis, collaborator samples were shipped as frozen whole blood, as isolated PBMCs, or as DNA extracted from either sample type. As for this clone: Its antigen is unknown. Qualities for individual bases were not recorded, and no much larger clone is one base off.

CDR1 and CDR2, per the germline V gene, are SQVTM and ANQGSEA. V is pruned by 7 bases and J by 6 bases, leaving 5 bases of the junction without a gene match. The CDR3 goes from the cysteine to the phenylalanine over 11 residues. The kept DNA is CDR3 alone, 33 bases in frame from the first base. TCRbeta CDR3 regions were amplified from genomic DNA by means of the immunoSEQ Assay, a bias-controlled multiplex PCR. Per the original workflow: Nucleated cell counts per sample were estimated from amplification of reference gene primers within the assay. To quantify the absolute abundance of each unique TCRbeta CDR3 rearrangement, sequence reads were collapsed and filtered. For each sample, productive Simpson clonality was calculated as the square root of Simpson's diversity index over productive rearrangements. TCRdb took this table from immuneACCESS and kept in-frame rearrangements with V and J called. Such tables lack part of the clones; where checked against another copy, unresolved V genes explain under half of the gap, and the rest is unexplained. V and J calls and clone size come straight from that table; D and trimming were deduced from the DNA. Present in this sample are 120,000 or so clones, roughly 69% of which were seen just once. The top ten hold roughly 2% of the sample.

Source material: peripheral blood. The receptor chain draws on TRBV29-1 and TRBJ2-7; TRBD1 fits 8 bases in the junction. The source of this sequence is a woman in her seventies with acute or convalescent COVID-19. The bases are TGCAGCGCCCGGACAGGGAGCGAGCAGTACTTC. The encoded protein is CSARTGSEQYF.